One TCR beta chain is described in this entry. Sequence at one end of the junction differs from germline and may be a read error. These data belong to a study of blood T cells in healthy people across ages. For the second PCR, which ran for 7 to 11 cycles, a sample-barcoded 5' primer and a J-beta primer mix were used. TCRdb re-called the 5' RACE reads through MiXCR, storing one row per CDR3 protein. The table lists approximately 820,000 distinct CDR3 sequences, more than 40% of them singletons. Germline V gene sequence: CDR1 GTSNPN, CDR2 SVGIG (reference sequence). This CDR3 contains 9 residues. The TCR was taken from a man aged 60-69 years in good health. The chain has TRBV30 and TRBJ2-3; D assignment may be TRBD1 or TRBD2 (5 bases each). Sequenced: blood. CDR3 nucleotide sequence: TGTGCCGTGGGGGATACGCGGTATTTT. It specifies CAVGDTRYF.